This T cell receptor (beta chain) was profiled in a study of cytomegalovirus exposure and HLA in healthy donors. Regarding the study as a whole: V- and J-gene trimming in TCR beta was tied to a missense DCLRE1C variant by an analysis performed later. In vitro data verified a few CMV-associated chains as specific for CMV antigens.

The J segment lost 4 bases and the V segment lost 10 bases, leaving 14 bases of the junction unmatched. From germline, CDR1 is SGHVS and CDR2 FNYEAQ. The CDR3 loop spans 15 amino acids. About this clone: Its antigen is unidentified.

With 60 Vbeta and 13 Jbeta primers, the PCR was carried out. Clones were read by immunoSEQ multiplex PCR, and TCRdb kept only the in-frame ones, dropping some. The repertoire holds 30,000 to 40,000 clones, with about two thirds as singletons. The TCR was taken from a man in his forties in good health and CMV-seropositive. Sequencing was carried out using PBMCs. The genes are TRBV7-6 and TRBJ2-5; TRBD2 agrees at 8 bases. In DNA, the CDR3 is TGTGCCAACAAAATTCTAGCGGGCATAGGAGAGACCCAGTACTTC. Protein: CANKILAGIGETQYF.